Following are 22 T cell receptor beta chains from one sample sequenced in a study of T cells in Graves' hyperthyroidism and ophthalmopathy. The TCR beta CDR3 regions underwent amplification using RNA transcripts as the source. Carried out on the TCR CDR3, a first-round RT-PCR used the HTBI primer set. TCRdb itself ran the multiplex PCR reads through MiXCR, one entry per CDR3 protein. The profile shows some 760,000 distinct CDR3 sequences, less than 15% of them singletons. The sample consisted of blood. The receptors come from a woman aged 18-29 years with Graves' hyperthyroidism.

This clonotype was seen a few times. The chain joins TRBV6-5 to TRBJ2-7, with TRBD1 identical over 7 bases. Germline V CDR1 and CDR2: MNHEY, SVGAGI. CDR3 length: 13 residues. Trimming at V came to 2 bases and at J to 8 bases, leaving 6 bases not matched to a gene. CDR3 residues: CASSYLGQPQQYF. The CDR3 nucleotides are TGTGCCAGCAGTTACCTGGGACAGCCGCAGCAGTACTTC.

This rearrangement joins TRBV27 to TRBJ2-7, with TRBD1 matching 7 bases. The CDR3 runs to 15 residues. Germline assignment: CDR1 MNHEY and CDR2 SMNVEV (reference sequence). The V segment lost 7 bases and the J segment 3 bases; nucleotides outside the gene matches: 12. The CDR3 region has the DNA TGTGCCAGCACCCCCTGGGCAGGGGGTCTCTACGAGCAGTACTTC. Amino acid sequence: CASTPWAGGLYEQYF.

About this clonotype: One junction end disagrees with the germline gene, perhaps due to a read error. CDR3 DNA: TGTGCCGGCAGCTTGACAGCCTCCTACGAGCAGTACTTC. Its translation is CAGSLTASYEQYF. The chain employs TRBV5-6 and TRBJ2-7; TRBD1 might be the D (5 bases). The CDR3 is 13 amino acids. Germline CDR1 is SGHDT and CDR2 is YYEEEE. The variable domain in full, with the rest retrieved from reference TRBV5-6 and TRBJ2-7, is DAGVTQSPTHLIKTRGQQVTLRCSPKSGHDTVSWYQQALGQGPQFIFQYYEEEERQRGNFPDRFSGHQFPNYSSELNVNALLLGDSALYLCAGSLTASYEQYFGPGTRLTVT.

There are many counts of this clonotype. The V call is TRBV6-1, the J call TRBJ2-7, with 11 bases fitting TRBD2. Germline CDR1 and CDR2: MNHNS and SASEGT. CDR3 length: 17 residues. The junction had 12 bases not matched to a gene; V was cut back by 6 bases and J by 2 bases. CDR3 loop: CASRLTSGVGGAYEQYF. The DNA of the CDR3 is TGTGCCAGCAGATTGACTAGCGGGGTGGGGGGAGCCTACGAGCAGTACTTC.

V is TRBV7-9 and J is TRBJ2-1, with 8 bases matching TRBD2. The V gene end was trimmed by 8 bases and the J gene end by 9 bases; junction bases not matched to a gene: 3. Germline V gives CDR1 SEHNR, CDR2 FQNEAQ (reference sequence). The CDR3 is 11 residues long. The CDR3, as DNA: TGTGCCAGCGGACTAGCTTTTGAGCAGTTCTTC. Translation gives CASGLAFEQFF.

This clonotype was found many times. The rearrangement links TRBV7-2 to TRBJ2-1, with TRBD2 identical over 10 bases. This CDR3 has 19 residues. The V and J ends lost 1 base and 0 bases, in that order; junction bases with no gene match: 9. Germline CDR1 SGHTA, CDR2 FQGNSA. The CDR3 region is CASSLGSGTSDSSYNEQFF. Here the CDR3 DNA reads TGTGCCAGCAGCTTAGGAAGCGGGACTAGCGATAGCTCCTACAATGAGCAGTTCTTC.

In this sample, this clonotype turned up many times. The chain combines TRBV4-1 with TRBJ2-3; tentatively, D is TRBD1 (5 bases). This CDR3 is 15 amino acids long. Trimming removed 7 bases at V and 2 bases at J, with 16 bases between. Germline V gene lookup returns CDR1 MGHRA and CDR2 YSYEKL. The CDR3 protein is CASTRTYRATDTQYF. CDR3 coding DNA: TGCGCCAGCACCCGGACATATCGGGCCACAGATACGCAGTATTTT.

This clonotype was picked up many times. The chain has TRBV12-3 or TRBV12-4 and TRBJ1-5; 9 bases fit TRBD1. Trimming removed 6 bases from V and 7 bases from J; junction bases left unmatched: 4. The CDR3 has 13 amino acids. CDR3: CASRPGQGQPQHF. In nucleotides, the CDR3 is TGTGCCAGCAGGCCGGGACAGGGCCAGCCCCAGCATTTT.

This clonotype was recorded at least ten times. The chain has TRBV5-6 and TRBJ2-1, with a tentative D call TRBD1 (5 bases). Trimming shortened V by 4 bases and J by 5 bases, and 22 bases separated the two germline ends. CDR1 and CDR2 from the germline V gene are SGHDT and YYEEEE. The CDR3 extends over 17 amino acids. The DNA for the CDR3 is TGTGCCAGCAGCCGGAACGTAGGGGCAGGGATACACAATGAGCAGTTCTTC. This encodes CASSRNVGAGIHNEQFF.

This clonotype showed up just a few times. The rearrangement uses TRBV7-8 and TRBJ2-1; a weak D match, TRBD2 (6 bases). V was clipped by 2 bases and J by 2 bases, with 10 bases between them. The CDR3 contains 15 residues. Germline-derived CDR1 and CDR2 are SGHVS and FQNEAQ. In DNA, the CDR3 is TGTGCCAGCAGCTTACCGGGAGTTCCCTACAATGAGCAGTTCTTC. Its translation is CASSLPGVPYNEQFF.

The table lists this clonotype with a few counts. V is TRBV4-1 and J is TRBJ1-5, with D possibly TRBD1 on 5 matching bases. This CDR3 is 16 amino acids long. Looked up from germline, CDR1 is MGHRA and CDR2 is YSYEKL. V was clipped by 0 bases and J by 6 bases, with 15 bases between them. CDR3 sequence reads: CASSQDMYQGPQPQHF. For the CDR3, the DNA is TGCGCCAGCAGCCAAGATATGTACCAGGGCCCTCAGCCCCAGCATTTT.

This clonotype was found a few times. V gene TRBV7-9 combines with J gene TRBJ2-7; 7 bases are a match to TRBD1. The CDR3 extends over 15 amino acids. CDR1 SEHNR and CDR2 FQNEAQ come from the germline V gene (reference sequence). V lost 2 bases to trimming and J lost 7 bases; unmatched junction nucleotides: 11. CDR3 sequence reads: CASSLLGQAWGEQYF. The CDR3 nucleotides read TGTGCCAGCAGCTTACTTGGACAGGCCTGGGGGGAGCAGTACTTC.

In its sample, this clonotype was seen many times. The rearrangement joins TRBV18 to TRBJ2-2, with a tentative D call TRBD2 (5 bases). The CDR3 contains 14 residues. Germline lookup yields CDR1 KGHSH and CDR2 LQKENI. The V end was cut by 2 bases, the J end by 5 bases, with 9 bases between. CDR3: CASSPGLETGELFF. CDR3 sequence (DNA): TGTGCCAGCTCACCAGGACTGGAGACCGGGGAGCTGTTTTTT.

The chain couples TRBV6-1 to TRBJ1-3; 8 bases are shared with TRBD1. This CDR3 region has 15 residues. Germline-derived CDR1 and CDR2 are MNHNS and SASEGT. Germline trimming cut 4 bases from V and 0 bases from J; bases unmatched to any gene: 2. CDR3 bases: TGTGCCAGCAGTGGACAGGGGAGCTCTGGAAACACCATATATTTT. Amino acids: CASSGQGSSGNTIYF.

In its sample, this clonotype was seen many times. The V gene is TRBV14, the J gene TRBJ2-2; no clear D gene. CDR3 length: 13 residues. Germline lookup yields CDR1 SGHDN and CDR2 FVKESK. Trimming pared 1 base from V and 6 bases from J, leaving 6 bases between. The CDR3 is CASSQVRSGELFF. The CDR3 DNA sequence: TGTGCCAGCAGCCAAGTACGCTCCGGGGAGCTGTTTTTT.

This clonotype has just a few counts. V usage is TRBV5-6 and J usage is TRBJ2-3; D not certain. The CDR3 contains 13 residues. From germline, CDR1 is SGHDT and CDR2 YYEEEE. CDR3 nucleotide sequence: TGTGCTACTAACGGGCGTAGCACAGATACGCAGTATTTT. Residues: CATNGRSTDTQYF.

V and J are TRBV6-1 and TRBJ2-3; no reliable D call. The CDR3 length is 15 residues. Trimming left V 4 bases short and J 1 base short, with 12 bases between. Germline CDR1 reads MNHNS; CDR2 reads SASEGT. The CDR3 sequence is CASSAPGLGTDTQYF. CDR3 DNA: TGTGCCAGCAGTGCCCCCGGGTTAGGCACAGATACGCAGTATTTT.

This clonotype was counted many times. The chain combines TRBV6-1 with TRBJ2-7; D gene unclear. The CDR3 runs 13 residues. Deletions cut 7 bases from V and 6 bases from J, with 16 bases between. Germline CDR1 reads MNHNS; CDR2 reads SASEGT. CDR3 region: CASTTRSGGEQYF. The CDR3 coding sequence is TGTGCCAGCACCACCCGGAGTGGTGGCGAGCAGTACTTC.

This chain links TRBV12-3 or TRBV12-4 with TRBJ1-2, with D perhaps TRBD1 (5 bases). The V and J ends lost 3 bases and 0 bases respectively, with 14 bases between them. The CDR3 runs 16 residues. CDR3 residues: CASSFWYQGANYGYTF. As DNA, the CDR3 is TGTGCCAGCAGTTTTTGGTACCAGGGCGCTAACTATGGCTACACCTTC.

J is TRBJ2-7 and V is TRBV6-2 or TRBV6-3, with 14 positions matching TRBD2. This CDR3 has 16 amino acids. Germline lookup yields CDR1 MNHEY and CDR2 SVGEGT. V shed 8 bases and J 2 bases; nucleotides not matched to a gene: 8. CDR3: CASLPRLAGGTYEQYF. The CDR3 DNA reads as TGTGCCAGCCTCCCCCGACTAGCGGGAGGGACCTACGAGCAGTACTTC.

The chain carries TRBV5-1 and TRBJ2-3; a weak D match, TRBD1 (6 bases). The V and J ends lost 4 bases and 2 bases respectively, with 17 bases between them. Germline V gene lookup returns CDR1 SGHRS and CDR2 YFSETQ. The length of the CDR3 is 16 residues. The CDR3 protein is CASSPTGKLITDTQYF. The DNA for the CDR3 is TGCGCCAGCAGCCCTACAGGGAAGTTGATCACAGATACGCAGTATTTT.

This clonotype showed up many times. This sequence joins TRBV4-1 and TRBJ1-2, with a weak D call TRBD1 (6 bases). V shed 3 bases and J shed 0 bases, with 17 bases lying between them. The CDR3 sequence is 17 residues long. The germline gives CDR1 MGHRA, CDR2 YSYEKL. The CDR3 coding sequence is TGCGCCAGCAGCCACACCCCCATGGACAGTACTAACTATGGCTACACCTTC. This codes for CASSHTPMDSTNYGYTF.